The entry below gives a single TCR beta chain sequence along with its context. TCRdb keeps only in-frame clones here, not all; method: immunoSEQ multiplex PCR. The sample records about 100,000 clones, approximately 94% being singletons. The data derive from a study of technical replicates of blood from a few donors. V shed 6 bases, J shed 3 bases, and the junction held 10 bases outside the gene matches. This CDR3 has 16 residues. Germline-derived CDR1 and CDR2 are LNHDA and SQIVND (reference sequence). Sequenced: T cells isolated from PBMCs. The origin of this receptor is a human donor in good health. The chain recombines TRBV19 with TRBJ2-3, with 9 bases identical to TRBD2. The CDR3 region is CASRITSGHGTDTQYF. CDR3 DNA: TGTGCCAGTAGAATCACTAGCGGGCACGGAACAGATACGCAGTATTTT.